This T cell receptor beta chain originates from a study of blood T cell repertoires in COVID-19. Study information: Sources were T cells, B-cell-depleted T cells, or PBMCs; the material itself was cDNA or gDNA.

V lost 3 bases and J lost 7; bases outside the gene matches: 5. Germline CDR1 and CDR2: MGHRA and YSYEKL. The CDR3 contains 15 residues. The repertoire was sequenced with immunoSEQ multiplex PCR; TCRdb's copy has only in-frame clones and lacks some. The repertoire consists of about 260,000 clones, with about 85% occurring once and the leading ten covering approximately 4%. The chain is built from TRBV4-1 and TRBJ2-1; TRBD2 agrees at 11 bases. The specimen was peripheral blood. The source is a man aged 55-75 years with acute or convalescent COVID-19. CDR3 residues: CASSHSGGGGNEQFF. CDR3 DNA sequence: TGCGCCAGCAGCCATAGCGGGGGGGGTGGAAATGAGCAGTTCTTC.